Below are 5 T cell receptor beta chains sequenced from a single sample in a study of TIL therapy for anti-PD-1-resistant metastatic lung cancer. Time point indicated: pre-treatment sample, taken before nivolumab and TIL therapy. This was the immunoSEQ v3 assay. Clones were read by immunoSEQ multiplex PCR, and TCRdb kept only the in-frame ones, dropping some. The repertoire includes 9,500 to 15,000 clones, 60% to 80% of them detected once, and around 10% sits in the top ten. The specimen comprised blood, sampled at baseline. All receptors derive from a person aged 25-85 years with non-small cell lung cancer.

This clone was observed once. The V gene is TRBV4-3, the J gene TRBJ2-6; D unclear. V lost 0 bases to trimming and J lost 0 bases, with 6 bases between them. Germline CDR1 LGHNA, CDR2 YSLEER. This CDR3 comprises 16 residues. DNA for the CDR3: TGCGCCAGCAGCCAAGATGCAGGCTCTGGGGCCAACGTCCTGACTTTC. Its protein product is CASSQDAGSGANVLTF.

This chain connects TRBV5-8 to TRBJ1-1, with 9 bases fitting TRBD1. The CDR3 has 14 residues. V was pared by 2 bases and J by 7 bases, with 6 bases of the junction left unmatched. CDR1 and CDR2 from the germline V gene are SGHTS and YDEGEE. The CDR3 DNA reads TGTGCCAGCAGCTTCCTGGACAGGGGCCTTGAAGCTTTCTTT. Amino acid sequence: CASSFLDRGLEAFF.

The chain combines TRBV19 with TRBJ1-3, with no clear D. This CDR3 is built from 14 residues. Germline CDR1 is LNHDA and CDR2 is SQIVND (reference sequence). Trimming removed 1 base from V and 0 bases from J, with 4 bases in between. CDR3 sequence reads: CASSIGLSGNTIYF. Written as DNA, the CDR3 is TGTGCCAGTAGTATAGGACTCTCTGGAAACACCATATATTTT.

In this sample, this clone turned up a few times. V usage is TRBV19 and J usage is TRBJ2-3, with 9 nucleotides matching TRBD1. CDR1 is LNHDA and CDR2 is SQIVND in the germline V gene (reference sequence). With V trimmed by 6 bases and J by 6 bases, 10 bases remained unmatched. The CDR3 has 15 amino acids. In DNA, the CDR3 is TGTGCCAGTAGATACCGGACAGGGGTGGGCGATACGCAGTATTTT. This sequence encodes CASRYRTGVGDTQYF.

The chain couples TRBV19 to TRBJ1-6, with D maybe TRBD1 (5 bases). The CDR3 totals 12 residues. Germline CDR1 LNHDA, CDR2 SQIVND (reference sequence). V lost 3 bases and J lost 14, with 11 bases in between. The CDR3 coding sequence is TGTGCCAGTAGTATCGGAGGGGCCACCCTCCACTTT. It codes for CASSIGGATLHF.